A selection of T cell receptor beta chains follows, all from one sample in a study of molecular identifiers for immune sequencing clone quantification. MiXCR, applied by TCRdb to the PCR reads, yields one record per CDR3 protein. The data show approximately 500,000 distinct CDR3 sequences, 25% seen once. The sample was naive CD8+ T cells from blood, with Jurkat cell RNA spiked in. The source is a human donor in good health. Some libraries in this study had Jurkat cell RNA spiked in. Each CDR3 is given with its conserved first and last residue. D genes are given only for firm matches. Rows may omit the clone size; those that give it use once, few, many or a size class.

d_call clone_size j_call v_call cdr3_nt cdr3_aa
- many TRBJ2-2 TRBV2 TGTGCCAGCAGTGAGAGGGCGGTCACCGGGGAGCTGTTTTTT CASSERAVTGELFF
TRBD2 - TRBJ2-3 TRBV11-2 TGTGCCAGCAGCTTAGTCGGGGCTAGCGGGTACACAGATACGCAGTATTTT CASSLVGASGYTDTQYF
- - TRBJ2-2 TRBV9 TGTGCCAGCAGCGTATGGGACACCGGGGAGCTGCTTTTT CASSVWDTGELLF
- few TRBJ2-1 TRBV6-2/TRBV6-3 TGTGCCAGCAGCCAAAGGAGAGGGGCGTTCTTC CASSQRRGAFF
- few TRBJ1-4 TRBV2 TGTGCCAGCAGAAAATTTGAGGAATCTAATGAAAAACTGTTTTTT CASRKFEESNEKLFF
- many TRBJ2-3 TRBV6-2/TRBV6-3 TGTGCCAGCAAAAGCATCGCGGGACTCAACACAGATACGCAGTATTTT CASKSIAGLNTDTQYF
- - TRBJ2-7 TRBV6-1 TGTGCCAGCAGTGAAGTTTTAGCATCTATGCACGAGCAGTACTTC CASSEVLASMHEQYF
TRBD1 - TRBJ2-7 TRBV29-1 TGCAGCGTTGAAATCTCAGGGGGCTCCTACGAGCAGTACTTC CSVEISGGSYEQYF
TRBD2 - TRBJ2-1 TRBV24-1 TGTGCCACCAGTGATTCCGGGACTAGGCCCGGTACTTACAATGAGCAGTTCTTC CATSDSGTRPGTYNEQFF
TRBD2 - TRBJ2-5 TRBV13 TGTGCCAGCAGCTTAGGCCTAGCGGGGTCCCAAGAGACCCAGTACTTC CASSLGLAGSQETQYF
TRBD1 many TRBJ1-2 TRBV4-3 TGCGCCAGCAGCCAAGGAGGGGGCGCGGGCTATGGCTACACCTTC CASSQGGGAGYGYTF
- few TRBJ2-7 TRBV20-1 TGCAGTGCTAGAGATTTAGGGGGAGTACCCTACGAGCAGTACTTC CSARDLGGVPYEQYF
TRBD1 once TRBJ2-5 TRBV12-3/TRBV12-4 TGTGCCAGCAGTCACGGACAGGGGGTCGAGACCCAGTACTTC CASSHGQGVETQYF
TRBD1 - TRBJ2-5 TRBV7-6 TGTGCCAGCGGCGCACTCCCGGGACAGGGGCCACAAGAGACCCAGTACTTC CASGALPGQGPQETQYF
TRBD1 - TRBJ1-6 TRBV2 TGTGCCAGCAGTGGGGCAGGGGGTAATTCACCCCTCCACTTT CASSGAGGNSPLHF
- - TRBJ2-3 TRBV19 TGTGCCAGTAACTCCCCCCAGGTGGGCACAGATACGCAGTATTTT CASNSPQVGTDTQYF
- few TRBJ2-1 TRBV11-2 TGTGCCAGCAGCTTAGACTGGGAGGCCTACAATGAGCAGTTCTTC CASSLDWEAYNEQFF
TRBD1 - TRBJ1-1 TRBV7-2 TGTGCCAGCAGCCTACTAACAGGGGGGGCTGAAGCTTTCTTT CASSLLTGGAEAFF
- few TRBJ1-1 TRBV20-1 TGCAGTGCTAGTCGGGACACGGCGTGGACTGAAGCTTTCTTT CSASRDTAWTEAFF
- many TRBJ2-3 TRBV6-5 TGTGCCAGCAGTTACTCGGGTTACGCGGGAGATACGCAGTATTTT CASSYSGYAGDTQYF
- many TRBJ2-3 TRBV7-2 TGTGCCAGCAGCCAACAGGACCATAGCACAGATACGCAGTATTTT CASSQQDHSTDTQYF
TRBD2 - TRBJ2-7 TRBV4-3 TGCGCCAGCAGCCAAGATCGCGGGGGGCTAGCCTACGGGCAGTACTTC CASSQDRGGLAYGQYF
- few TRBJ1-6 TRBV18 TGTGCCAGCTCACCAAAGATCGGTGAATCCTATAATTCACCCCTCCACTTT CASSPKIGESYNSPLHF
- few TRBJ2-3 TRBV28 TGTGCCAGCAGTCAAGTCTATGGTACGCAGTATTTT CASSQVYGTQYF
- few TRBJ1-6 TRBV7-2 TGTGCCAGCAGTCTTATCCCAGGGAGCTCCTATAATTCACCCCTCCACTTT CASSLIPGSSYNSPLHF
- many TRBJ1-1 TRBV30 TGTGCTGCCTGGACGGTGAACACTGAAGCTTTCTTT CAAWTVNTEAFF
TRBD2 few TRBJ2-3 TRBV7-9 TGTGCCAGCAGCTCGACAAGAGAGAAGGGTAGCGGGGGGGCGATGACAGATACGCAGTATTTT CASSSTREKGSGGAMTDTQYF
TRBD2 many TRBJ2-7 TRBV27 TGTGCCAGCAGTTGGAGTTGGACTAGCGGGGTCCGACCCTACGAGCAGTACTTC CASSWSWTSGVRPYEQYF
TRBD1 - TRBJ1-2 TRBV30 TGTGCCTGGAGCAGGGACAGGGGAACGGAAAGCTACACCTTC CAWSRDRGTESYTF
- many TRBJ2-7 TRBV4-2 TGTGCCAGCAGCCAAGAATTACGTTCCGAGCAGTACTTC CASSQELRSEQYF
- many TRBJ2-6 TRBV11-2 TGTGCCAGCAGTCCCACAGGTAGCTCTGGGGCCAACGTCCTGACTTTC CASSPTGSSGANVLTF
TRBD2 few TRBJ2-7 TRBV6-2/TRBV6-3 TGTGCCAGCAGTTACTATGCGGGAGGGCCGAACGAGCAGTACTTC CASSYYAGGPNEQYF
- few TRBJ1-1 TRBV19 TGTGCCAGTAGAATCCAACCGAACACTGAAGCTTTCTTT CASRIQPNTEAFF
- few TRBJ1-2 TRBV4-1 TGCGCCAGCAGCCAAGAGTCGGACTATGGCTACACCTTC CASSQESDYGYTF
TRBD1 many TRBJ1-5 TRBV30 TGTGCCTGGAGTACGACAGGGGGTGAACAGCCCCAGCATTTT CAWSTTGGEQPQHF
- few TRBJ1-4 TRBV4-1 TGCGCCAGCAGCCACCCTGAGGGGGTTAATGAAAAACTGTTTTTT CASSHPEGVNEKLFF
- many TRBJ1-5 TRBV6-5 TGTGCCAGCAGTTACTCGATGGGGAACCAGCCCCAGCATTTT CASSYSMGNQPQHF
- many TRBJ2-7 TRBV28 TGTGCCAGCAGTTCATCGGGACACTCAGAGCAGTACTTC CASSSSGHSEQYF
- few TRBJ2-1 TRBV4-1 TGCGCCAGCAGCTACGACCGGAATGAGCAGTTCTTC CASSYDRNEQFF
- - TRBJ2-7 TRBV20-1 TGCAGTGCTAGAGTCGCCAGGGAACCTTCATCCTACGAGCAGTACTTC CSARVAREPSSYEQYF
- - TRBJ1-5 TRBV28 TGTGCCAGCAGTTTATTGGAGGTAGGAAATCAGCCCCAGCATTTT CASSLLEVGNQPQHF
- - TRBJ2-3 TRBV25-1 TGTGCCAGCAGTGAATATCTATCACGGGGCGGGGACCATACGCAGTATTTT CASSEYLSRGGDHTQYF
- few TRBJ2-6 TRBV19 TGTGCCAGTAGGTGGGGGGTCCTCTCTGGGGCCAACGTCCTGACTTTC CASRWGVLSGANVLTF
TRBD1 - TRBJ2-7 TRBV10-3 TGTGCCATCAGTGACTTACTAGGACAGGGCTACGAGCAGTACTTC CAISDLLGQGYEQYF
TRBD1 few TRBJ2-1 TRBV24-1 TGTGCCACAAAAGACAGGGGCGCGAATGAGCAGTTCTTC CATKDRGANEQFF
- many TRBJ2-5 TRBV7-9 TGTGCCAGCAGCTTAAACCACCTGTACCAAGAGACCCAGTACTTC CASSLNHLYQETQYF
- many TRBJ2-2 TRBV7-9 TGTGCCAGCAGCTTAGTCCAGAACACCGGGGAGCTGTTTTTT CASSLVQNTGELFF